This paragraph covers one T cell receptor (beta chain) sequence. The antigen is undetermined. The sample originates from a study of cytomegalovirus exposure and HLA in healthy donors. General study findings and limits: With further analysis later on, most CMV-associated TCR beta chains appeared HLA-restricted.

V lost 8 bases, J lost 6 bases, and 7 bases lay in between. The CDR3 runs 10 residues. CDR1 is MNHNY, CDR2 SVGAGI, per germline (reference sequence). Primers included in the PCR were 60 Vbeta and 13 Jbeta primers. Measured with immunoSEQ multiplex PCR; TCRdb has only the in-frame clones, and not every one. The sample records 89,000 or so clones, more than 70% being singletons. The source of this sequence is a man aged 60 to 69 in good health and CMV-seronegative. The sequenced material came from PBMCs. The chain combines TRBV6-6 with TRBJ1-2; the D is unclear. The CDR3 region has the DNA TGTGCCAGCCGTGCGGATGGCTACACCTTC. Its protein product is CASRADGYTF.